The 8 T cell receptor beta chains below come from one sample, sequenced in a study of cytotoxic CD8 clonotypes in ibrutinib-treated CLL. TCRdb keeps only in-frame clones here, not all; method: immunoSEQ multiplex PCR. The sample holds about 21,000 clones, over 75% seen once. This sample comprised PBMCs, obtained before ibrutinib treatment. The receptors shown here come from a human donor with chronic lymphocytic leukemia.

This clone was recorded only once. The chain is built from TRBV9 and TRBJ2-7; 13 bases fit TRBD2. This CDR3 region has 16 residues. Germline trimming cut 3 bases from V and 0 bases from J; bases unmatched to any gene: 3. Germline CDR1 reads SGDLS; CDR2 reads YYNGEE. The CDR3 spells CASSGLAGGSSYEQYF. In nucleotides, the CDR3 is TGTGCCAGCAGCGGACTAGCGGGGGGCTCCTCCTACGAGCAGTACTTC.

The chain employs TRBV15 and TRBJ2-3, with D possibly matching TRBD2 (5 bases). The germline gives CDR1 LNHNV, CDR2 YYDKDF (reference sequence). CDR3 length: 16 amino acids. V lost 1 base, J lost 1 base, and 12 bases lay in between. CDR3 nucleotide sequence: TGTGCCACCAGCAGAGTTGCTAGCTTAGGCACAGATACGCAGTATTTT. The encoded protein is CATSRVASLGTDTQYF.

The genes are TRBV6-6 and TRBJ2-7; 10 bases are shared with TRBD1. The CDR3 is made up of 15 amino acids. In germline, CDR1 is MNHNY, CDR2 SVGAGI (reference sequence). V shed 4 bases and J 7 bases; nucleotides not matched to a gene: 10. The DNA of the CDR3 is TGTGCCAGCAGTTTAACAAGACAGGGGGCTCAGGAGCAGTACTTC. It yields the protein CASSLTRQGAQEQYF.

This clone was counted only a few times. The chain combines TRBV6-1 with TRBJ2-5; D perhaps matches TRBD2 (6 bases). V was cut by 2 bases and J by 5 bases, with 18 bases left in between. Germline loops: CDR1 MNHNS, CDR2 SASEGT. CDR3 length: 16 residues. CDR3 DNA sequence: TGTGCCAGCAGTGAATTTATTGTCGGGCTAGCGGAGACCCAGTACTTC. It specifies CASSEFIVGLAETQYF.

The chain links TRBV20-1 to TRBJ1-6; D unresolved. Per germline, CDR1 DFQATT and CDR2 SNEGSKA (reference sequence). The CDR3 extends over 10 amino acids. Trimming cost V 3 bases and J 15 bases, with 9 bases left between them. CDR3: CSASLGDLHF. The CDR3 DNA sequence: TGCAGTGCTAGCCTAGGCGACCTCCACTTT.

The chain couples TRBV4-1 to TRBJ2-6; a weak D match, TRBD2 (7 bases). CDR3 length: 19 amino acids. The V and J ends lost 4 bases and 0 bases respectively, with 19 bases between them. Germline lookup yields CDR1 MGHRA and CDR2 YSYEKL. This chain's CDR3 is CASSPRRGGGDSGANVLTF. CDR3 DNA: TGCGCCAGCAGCCCGCGTCGGGGCGGGGGCGACTCTGGGGCCAACGTCCTGACTTTC.

The chain has TRBV6-6 and TRBJ2-1; D unclear. Germline CDR1 is MNHNY and CDR2 is SVGAGI (reference sequence). The CDR3 covers 13 residues. V shed 2 bases and J shed 7 bases, with 9 bases lying between them. The DNA for the CDR3 is TGTGCCAGCAGTTACATGGGTAGAAATGAGCAGTTCTTC. It is translated as CASSYMGRNEQFF.

The rearrangement joins TRBV10-2 to TRBJ2-2, with D tentatively TRBD1 (5 bases). Trimming removed 7 bases from V and 0 bases from J, with 12 bases in between. The CDR3 extends over 15 amino acids. CDR1 and CDR2 from the germline V gene are WSHSY and SAAADI. Written as DNA, the CDR3 is TGCGCCAGCATAAGACAGACTGCGAACACCGGGGAGCTGTTTTTT. Translating gives CASIRQTANTGELFF.